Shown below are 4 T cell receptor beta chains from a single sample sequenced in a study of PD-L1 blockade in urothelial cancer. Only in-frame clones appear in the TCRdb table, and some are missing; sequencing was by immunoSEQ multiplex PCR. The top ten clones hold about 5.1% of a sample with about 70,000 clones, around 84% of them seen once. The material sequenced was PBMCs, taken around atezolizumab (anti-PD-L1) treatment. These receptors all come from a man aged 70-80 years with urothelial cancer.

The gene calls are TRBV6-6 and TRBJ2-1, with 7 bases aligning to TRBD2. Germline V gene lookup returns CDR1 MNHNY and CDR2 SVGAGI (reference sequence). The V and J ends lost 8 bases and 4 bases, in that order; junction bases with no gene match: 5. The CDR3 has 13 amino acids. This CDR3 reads CASGWTSYNEQFF. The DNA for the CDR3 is TGTGCCAGCGGCTGGACTAGTTACAATGAGCAGTTCTTC.

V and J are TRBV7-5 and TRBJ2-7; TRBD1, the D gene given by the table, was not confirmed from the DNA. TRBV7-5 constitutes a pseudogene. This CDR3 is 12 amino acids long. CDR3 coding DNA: TGTGCCAGAAGCGACAGATCCTACGAGCAGTACTTC. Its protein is CARSDRSYEQYF.

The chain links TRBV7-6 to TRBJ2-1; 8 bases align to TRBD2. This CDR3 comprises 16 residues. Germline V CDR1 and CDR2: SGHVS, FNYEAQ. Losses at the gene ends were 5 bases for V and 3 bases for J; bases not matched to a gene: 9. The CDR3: CASSTRGLADYNEQFF. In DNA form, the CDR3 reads TGTGCCAGCAGCACTCGCGGACTAGCCGACTACAATGAGCAGTTCTTC.

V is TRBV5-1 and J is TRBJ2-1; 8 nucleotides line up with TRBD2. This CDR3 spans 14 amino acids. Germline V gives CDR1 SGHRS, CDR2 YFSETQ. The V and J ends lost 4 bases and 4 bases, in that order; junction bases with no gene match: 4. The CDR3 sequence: CASSDGGGYNEQFF. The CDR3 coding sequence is TGCGCCAGCAGCGACGGCGGGGGGTACAATGAGCAGTTCTTC. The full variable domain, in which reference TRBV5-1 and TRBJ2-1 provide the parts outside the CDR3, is KAGVTQTPRYLIKTRGQQVTLSCSPISGHRSVSWYQQTPGQGLQFLFEYFSETQRNKGNFPGRFSGRQFSNSRSEMNVSTLELGDSALYLCASSDGGGYNEQFFGPGTRLTVL.